The 26 T cell receptor beta chains presented below share a single source sample, sequenced in a study of metastatic and nonmetastatic thyroid tumors. Thyroid surgery was preceded by no treatment in any patient. With MiXCR, TCRdb reprocessed the PCR reads. The sample contains 25,000 or so clones, 20% to 30% of which appear only once. The sample comprised blood. The source is a female donor with papillary thyroid cancer or a benign thyroid nodule (not recorded which). Some clones in this sample may be carry-over from other donors' samples.

The CDR3 nucleotides are TGTGCCAGCGGCGCGTACAATGTTTTGAATCAGCCCCAGCATTTT. This sequence encodes CASGAYNVLNQPQHF. The rearrangement uses TRBV6-1 and TRBJ1-5; D is uncertain. The CDR3 loop spans 15 amino acids. V lost 8 bases and J 4 bases, leaving 18 bases between the germline ends. Germline assignment: CDR1 MNHNS and CDR2 SASEGT.

CDR3 in DNA: TGTGCCTGGAGTGTATTAAAGGGCTACGAGCAGTACTTC. Protein product: CAWSVLKGYEQYF. The V and J genes are TRBV30 and TRBJ2-7; D gene ambiguous. The CDR3 contains 13 residues. The V end lost 0 bases, the J end lost 3 bases, and 9 bases lay between the germline ends. CDR1 and CDR2 (germline): GTSNPN, SVGIG (reference sequence).

This clone was recorded at least ten times. The sample carries other DNA sequences with the same CDR3. For the CDR3, the DNA is TGCAGCGTTGAAGACGTAGGGGCGGGCGAGACCCAGTACTTC. Translation gives CSVEDVGAGETQYF. This sequence joins TRBV29-1 and TRBJ2-5; D is tentatively TRBD1 or TRBD2 (5 bases each). The CDR3 runs 14 residues. Trimming stripped 0 bases from V and 5 bases from J, with 13 bases between. Germline CDR1 and CDR2: SQVTM and ANQGSEA.

This clone was recorded at least ten times. This chain connects TRBV20-1 to TRBJ2-1, with D possibly being TRBD2 (6 bases). The CDR3 sequence is 15 residues long. Per germline, CDR1 DFQATT and CDR2 SNEGSKA (reference sequence). Trimming stripped 2 bases from V and 6 bases from J, with 17 bases between. In nucleotides, the CDR3 is TGCAGTGCTAGACCCCCGGGACTGGGGACCAATGAGCAGTTCTTC. It specifies CSARPPGLGTNEQFF.

This clone was counted ten times or more. The chain recombines TRBV20-1 with TRBJ2-4; weak D call: TRBD1 (8 bases). The CDR3 is made up of 15 amino acids. The V end lost 4 bases, the J end lost 8 bases, and 21 bases lay between the germline ends. CDR1 is DFQATT, CDR2 SNEGSKA, per germline (reference sequence). The CDR3 bases are TGCAGTGCTAACCCGACTCGACAGGGGAGGGACATTCAGTACTTC. This codes for CSANPTRQGRDIQYF.

This clone was observed many times. J is TRBJ2-1 and V is TRBV2; 8 bases align to TRBD2. The V and J ends lost 8 bases and 9 bases, in that order; junction bases with no gene match: 9. The germline CDR1 and CDR2 sequences are SNHLY and FYNNEI. CDR3 size: 13 residues. Written as DNA, the CDR3 is TGTGCCAGCGTCCAGCGGGAGAGGGGTGAGCAGTTCTTC. Protein product: CASVQRERGEQFF.

This clone occurred many times. The CDR3, as DNA: TGCAGTGCTAGAGATCAGGTTGGGACAAAAGAGACCCAGTACTTC. It specifies CSARDQVGTKETQYF. This chain connects TRBV20-1 to TRBJ2-5; tentative D call: TRBD1 (6 bases). Trimming cost V 0 bases and J 3 bases, with 14 bases left between them. CDR1 and CDR2 from the germline V gene are DFQATT and SNEGSKA (reference sequence). The CDR3 loop spans 15 amino acids.

In this sample, this clone turned up once. CDR3 sequence reads: CARSQDLAGTYGYTF. The CDR3 region has the DNA TGTGCCAGGAGCCAAGATTTGGCAGGGACCTATGGCTACACCTTC. The V and J genes are TRBV6-1 and TRBJ1-2; D might be TRBD1 (5 bases). Deletions cut 9 bases from V and 4 bases from J, with 21 bases between. Germline values: CDR1 MNHNS, CDR2 SASEGT. This CDR3 is built from 15 residues.

Remarks on this clone: Its ends do not fully match the called genes, so a read error is possible. V usage is TRBV4-1 and J usage is TRBJ1-6, with no clear D. Germline V lookup: CDR1 MGHRA, CDR2 YSYEKL. This CDR3 contains 19 residues. CDR3 in amino acids: CTSSASLRRKGSYNSPLHF. CDR3 nucleotides: TGCACCAGCAGCGCATCCCTCCGCCGTAAGGGTTCCTATAATTCACCCCTCCACTTT.

In its sample, this clone ranks as medium-sized. V gene TRBV28 combines with J gene TRBJ2-1, with TRBD2 matching over 8 bases. Germline lookup yields CDR1 MDHEN and CDR2 SYDVKM. CDR3 size: 19 residues. V lost 5 bases and J lost 0; bases outside the gene matches: 15. This CDR3 reads CASSTKLLAVASSYNEQFF. The CDR3 nucleotides read TGTGCCAGCAGTACCAAGTTACTAGCGGTCGCGAGCTCCTACAATGAGCAGTTCTTC.

This clone was picked up many times. The germline gene is not matched at one end of the junction; a read error may be the cause. Different DNA sequences within this sample yield the same CDR3. V is TRBV20-1 and J is TRBJ1-1; D might be TRBD1 (5 bases). The CDR3 is 13 residues long. CDR1 is DFQATT and CDR2 is SNEGSKA in the germline V gene (reference sequence). CDR3 bases: TGCAGTGCTAGGACAGATATGACCACTGAGGCTTTCTTT. Protein sequence: CSARTDMTTEAFF.

This clone has a count of ten or more. The gene calls are TRBV20-1 and TRBJ2-1; D gene unclear. Trimming took off 2 bases at V and 0 bases at J, with 14 bases between the two ends. The CDR3 extends over 16 amino acids. Germline CDR1 is DFQATT and CDR2 is SNEGSKA (reference sequence). The CDR3 nucleotides are TGCAGTGCTAGATCGAGCGCCTTACTCTCCTACAATGAGCAGTTCTTC. Amino acid sequence: CSARSSALLSYNEQFF.

The J gene is TRBJ2-2, the V gene TRBV20-1; tentatively, D is TRBD1 or TRBD2 (5 bases each). This CDR3 spans 14 amino acids. Trimming removed 5 bases at V and 6 bases at J, with 16 bases between. From germline, CDR1 is DFQATT and CDR2 SNEGSKA (reference sequence). The CDR3 sequence: CSAQGDPAPGELFF. In DNA form, the CDR3 reads TGCAGTGCTCAAGGGGACCCAGCCCCCGGGGAGCTGTTTTTT.

V is TRBV9 and J is TRBJ2-1; D is possibly TRBD2 (5 bases). Per the germline V gene, CDR1 is SGDLS and CDR2 is YYNGEE. Trimming took 5 bases from V and 5 from J, leaving 17 bases between them. There are 15 residues in the CDR3. The CDR3 DNA sequence: TGTGCCAGCAGTCTACGGGAAAGGGCTCACAATGAGCAGTTCTTC. Translation: CASSLRERAHNEQFF.

This clone was detected ten times or more. A junction end diverges from the germline sequence, so it may reflect a read error. Distinct nucleotide sequences in the sample also encode this CDR3. The CDR3 protein is CASSPRGWASDTQYF. The CDR3 DNA reads TGTGCCAGCAGCCCCCGGGGCTGGGCCTCAGATACGCAGTATTTC. The rearrangement links TRBV5-4 to TRBJ2-3; D tentatively fits TRBD1 or TRBD2 (5 bases each). The CDR3 is made up of 15 amino acids. CDR1 is SGHNT, CDR2 YYREEE, per germline (reference sequence).

This clone has just a few counts. This chain links TRBV6-2 or TRBV6-3 with TRBJ2-1, with D perhaps TRBD2 (5 bases). The germline gives CDR1 MNHEY, CDR2 SVGEGT. Trimming stripped 0 bases from V and 8 bases from J, with 8 bases between. This CDR3 contains 13 residues. The CDR3 bases are TGTGCCAGCAGTTACTCGGGAGATGATGAGCAGTTCTTC. Translated: CASSYSGDDEQFF.

Within the sample, this clone is medium-sized. The chain couples TRBV28 to TRBJ2-5; no definite D call. The V and J ends lost 2 bases and 7 bases respectively, with 14 bases between them. This CDR3 spans 14 amino acids. In germline, CDR1 is MDHEN, CDR2 SYDVKM. Here the CDR3 DNA reads TGTGCCAGCAGTTTACCAATATTCCTCGGGACCCAGTACTTC. Amino acid sequence: CASSLPIFLGTQYF.

In this sample, this clone is medium-sized. The J gene is TRBJ1-5, the V gene TRBV28; perhaps TRBD1 as D (6 bases). V lost 2 bases and J 4 bases, leaving 15 bases between the germline ends. This CDR3 is 16 amino acids long. Germline values: CDR1 MDHEN, CDR2 SYDVKM. CDR3 loop: CASSLQQTGWNQPQHF. CDR3 bases: TGTGCCAGCAGTTTACAACAGACAGGCTGGAATCAGCCCCAGCATTTT.

By sample share, this clone is medium-sized. J is TRBJ1-5 and V is TRBV6-1, with 7 positions matching TRBD1. With V trimmed by 0 bases and J by 0 bases, 8 bases remained unmatched. The CDR3 is made up of 18 amino acids. Germline values: CDR1 MNHNS, CDR2 SASEGT. DNA of the CDR3: TGTGCCAGCAGTGAAGCCCCAGGGGGAGGAGGTAGCAATCAGCCCCAGCATTTT. Protein product: CASSEAPGGGGSNQPQHF.

This clone was counted many times. V and J are TRBV3-1 and TRBJ1-3, with D unclear. This CDR3 is built from 15 residues. V dropped 6 bases and J dropped 2 bases, with 14 bases sitting between them. Germline V gene lookup returns CDR1 LGHDT and CDR2 YNNKEL (reference sequence). The CDR3 nucleotides read TGTGCCAGCAGTGATGTGGGTGAGGCTGGAAACACCATATATTTT. Translating it yields CASSDVGEAGNTIYF.

In DNA form, the CDR3 reads TGTGCCAGCAGTTACTCGATACAGGGGGATATTTCACCCCTCCACTTT. This sequence encodes CASSYSIQGDISPLHF. The rearrangement joins TRBV6-6 to TRBJ1-6; 8 nucleotides agree with TRBD1. The CDR3 extends over 16 amino acids. V gave up 0 bases and J gave up 9 bases; unmatched junction bases: 7. Germline V gives CDR1 MNHNY, CDR2 SVGAGI (reference sequence).

The chain has TRBV6-1 and TRBJ1-6, with 7 bases aligning to TRBD1. The CDR3 loop spans 15 amino acids. Losses at the gene ends were 6 bases for V and 9 bases for J; bases not matched to a gene: 11. CDR1 and CDR2 (germline): MNHNS, SASEGT. CDR3 in DNA: TGTGCCAGCAGCTCGGGACAGAGAGGAGGTTCACCCCTCCACTTT. Translation gives CASSSGQRGGSPLHF.

This clone came up many times. The V gene is TRBV5-5, the J gene TRBJ1-3, with 9 bases lining up with TRBD1. The CDR3 has 12 amino acids. The V segment lost 5 bases and the J segment 8 bases; nucleotides outside the gene matches: 2. Germline V lookup: CDR1 SGHKS, CDR2 YYEKEE (reference sequence). CDR3 coding DNA: TGTGCCAGCAGTCGACAGGGGGACACCATATATTTT. This gives the protein CASSRQGDTIYF.

This clone was observed at least ten times. At one end, the junction sequence differs from germline, possibly due to a read error. The same CDR3 arises from other DNA sequences in this sample as well. V and J are TRBV9 and TRBJ2-1; perhaps TRBD2 as D (6 bases). The CDR3 has 15 residues. Germline values: CDR1 SGDLS, CDR2 YYNGEE. The CDR3 DNA reads TGTGCTAGCAGCGTAGCAGCGGGCCGATTCAATGAGCAGTTCTTC. Translating gives CASSVAAGRFNEQFF.

This chain uses TRBV3-1 with TRBJ2-7; D not certain. Trimming took off 0 bases at V and 6 bases at J, with 3 bases between the two ends. The germline CDR1 and CDR2 sequences are LGHDT and YNNKEL (reference sequence). This CDR3 has 11 residues. The DNA for the CDR3 is TGTGCCAGCAGCCAAGATAGCGAGCAGTACTTC. It encodes CASSQDSEQYF.

In this sample, this clone turned up a few times. This sequence joins TRBV6-2 or TRBV6-3 and TRBJ2-7, with a tentative D call TRBD1 (6 bases). Germline lookup yields CDR1 MNHEY and CDR2 SVGEGT. V was clipped by 6 bases and J by 0 bases, with 12 bases between them. CDR3 length equals 14 residues. CDR3: CASRDSDISYEQYF. The CDR3 nucleotides read TGTGCCAGCAGGGACAGCGACATCTCCTACGAGCAGTACTTC.